This T cell receptor (beta chain) is from a study of T-cell reconstitution after alpha-beta-depleted transplantation in children (dated by TCRdb to 2016 to 2018). With respect to the entire study: The study quantitatively tracked T-cell immune reconstitution after TCRalphabeta/CD19-depleted allogeneic hematopoietic cell transplantation in children using TCR repertoire profiling.

This clonotype came up a few times. This receptor's antigen is unknown. Base qualities were left out, and no much larger clone turns up one base away. The library was built by means of PCR. Sequencer: Illumina HiSeq 2500. TCR libraries were prepared with molecular barcoding, using unique molecular identifiers to normalize TCRbeta repertoire quantification. TCRdb trimmed public reads at Q25 via fastp, called clones via MiXCR and kept in-frame beta chains. Each entry is one CDR3 protein sequence, shown with its most common DNA and genes. The sample table contains hundreds of thousands of distinct CDR3 sequences; only one count was recorded for 32% of them. The ten biggest clones cover around 2.3% of the sample. CDR1 is given as MGHDK and CDR2 as SYGVNS, both from the germline V gene. Inclusive of the bounding cysteine and phenylalanine, the CDR3 is 16 residues long. Only the CDR3 part of the read is kept: 48 bases, read in frame from the first base. V drops 6 bases and J drops 4 bases, leaving 18 bases in between.

The TCR comes from a human donor who donated a stem cell graft to a child with aplastic anemia. The sequences come from PBMCs from the stem cell graft donor, collected from the stem cell graft. The chain is assembled from TRBV25-1 and TRBJ2-2; the D gene may be TRBD1 or TRBD2, since each aligns over 5 bases. The CDR3 reads CASREAIGVGTGELFF. The DNA sequence follows: TGTGCCAGCAGGGAGGCAATAGGGGTAGGCACCGGGGAGCTGTTTTTT.